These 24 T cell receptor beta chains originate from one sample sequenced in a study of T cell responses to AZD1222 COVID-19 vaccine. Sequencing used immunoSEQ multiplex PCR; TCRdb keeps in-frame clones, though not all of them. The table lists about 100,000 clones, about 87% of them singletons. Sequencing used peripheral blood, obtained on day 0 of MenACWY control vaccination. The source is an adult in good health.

The CDR3 reads CASSGRGATDTQYF. In DNA, the CDR3 is TGTGCCAGCTCAGGACGGGGGGCAACAGATACGCAGTATTTT. This chain connects TRBV18 to TRBJ2-3, with D possibly being TRBD2 (7 bases). Germline CDR1 and CDR2: KGHSH and LQKENI. With 5 bases removed from V and 3 bases from J, the gap between germline ends came to 12 bases. This CDR3 contains 14 residues.

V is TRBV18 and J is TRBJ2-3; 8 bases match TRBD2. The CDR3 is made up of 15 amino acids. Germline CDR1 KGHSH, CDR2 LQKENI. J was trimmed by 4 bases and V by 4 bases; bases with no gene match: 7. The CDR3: CASSLTGTRPDTQYF. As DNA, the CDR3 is TGTGCCAGCTCACTAACCGGGACTAGGCCAGATACGCAGTATTTT.

The CDR3 is CASSVFFQEKLFF. In nucleotides, the CDR3 is TGTGCCAGTAGTGTTTTCTTCCAGGAAAAACTGTTTTTT. This chain connects TRBV19 to TRBJ1-4; D uncertain. The CDR3 is 13 residues long. CDR1 is LNHDA and CDR2 is SQIVND in the germline V gene (reference sequence). V was pared by 5 bases and J by 8 bases, with 12 bases between. Full variable domain (remainder filled in from reference TRBV19 and TRBJ1-4): DGGITQSPKYLFRKEGQNVTLSCEQNLNHDAMYWYRQDPGQGLRLIYYSQIVNDFQKGDIAEGYSVSREKKESFPLTVTSAQKNPTAFYLCASSVFFQEKLFFGSGTQLSVL.

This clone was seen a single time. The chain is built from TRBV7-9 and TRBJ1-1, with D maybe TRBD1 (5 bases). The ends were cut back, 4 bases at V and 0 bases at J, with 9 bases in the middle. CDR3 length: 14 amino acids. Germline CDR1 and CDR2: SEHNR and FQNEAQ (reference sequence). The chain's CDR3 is CASSSLTVNTEAFF. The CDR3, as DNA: TGTGCCAGCAGCTCGCTGACAGTGAACACTGAAGCTTTCTTT.

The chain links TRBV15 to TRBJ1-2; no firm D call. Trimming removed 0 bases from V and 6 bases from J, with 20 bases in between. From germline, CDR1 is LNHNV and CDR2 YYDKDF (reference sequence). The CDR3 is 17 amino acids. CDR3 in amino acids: CATSRDLGGIGRDGYTF. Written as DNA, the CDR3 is TGTGCCACCAGCAGAGATCTAGGAGGGATTGGTCGGGATGGCTACACCTTC.

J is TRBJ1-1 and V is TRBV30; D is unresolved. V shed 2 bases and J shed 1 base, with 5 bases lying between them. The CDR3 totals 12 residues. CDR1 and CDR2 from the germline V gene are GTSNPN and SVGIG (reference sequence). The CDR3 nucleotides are TGTGCCTGGAGTCAGCAGAACACTGAAGCTTTCTTT. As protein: CAWSQQNTEAFF. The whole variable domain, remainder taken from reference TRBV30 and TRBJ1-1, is SQTIHQWPATLVQPVGSPLSLECTVEGTSNPNLYWYRQAAGRGLQLLFYSVGIGQISSEVPQNLSASRPQDRQFILSSKKLLLSDSGFYLCAWSQQNTEAFFGQGTRLTVV.

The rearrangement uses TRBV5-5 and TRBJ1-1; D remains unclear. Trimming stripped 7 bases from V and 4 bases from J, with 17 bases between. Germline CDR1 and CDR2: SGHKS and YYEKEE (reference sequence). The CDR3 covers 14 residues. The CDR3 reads CASCGRLGSTEAFF. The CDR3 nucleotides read TGTGCCAGCTGCGGACGCCTAGGGTCCACTGAAGCTTTCTTT.

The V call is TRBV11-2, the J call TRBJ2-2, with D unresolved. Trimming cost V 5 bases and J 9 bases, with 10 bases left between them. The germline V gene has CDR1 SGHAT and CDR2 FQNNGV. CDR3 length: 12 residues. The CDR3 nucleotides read TGTGCCAGCAGCCCGGATGGCCGGGAGCTGTTTTTT. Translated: CASSPDGRELFF. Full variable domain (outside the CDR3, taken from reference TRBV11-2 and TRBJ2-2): EAGVAQSPRYKIIEKRQSVAFWCNPISGHATLYWYQQILGQGPKLLIQFQNNGVVDDSQLPKDRFSAERLKGVDSTLKIQPAKLEDSAVYLCASSPDGRELFFGEGSRLTVL.

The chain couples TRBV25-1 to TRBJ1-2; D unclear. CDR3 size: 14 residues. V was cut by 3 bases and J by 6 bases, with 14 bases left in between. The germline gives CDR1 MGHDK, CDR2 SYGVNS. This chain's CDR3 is CASSDPGKLHGYTF. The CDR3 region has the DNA TGTGCCAGCAGTGACCCGGGCAAATTGCATGGCTACACCTTC.

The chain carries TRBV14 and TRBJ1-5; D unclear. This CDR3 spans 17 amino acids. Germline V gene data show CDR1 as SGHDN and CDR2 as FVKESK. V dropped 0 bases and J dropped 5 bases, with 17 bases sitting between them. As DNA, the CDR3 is TGTGCCAGCAGCCAAGATATCGCAGACCGTGGCCATCAGCCCCAGCATTTT. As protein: CASSQDIADRGHQPQHF.

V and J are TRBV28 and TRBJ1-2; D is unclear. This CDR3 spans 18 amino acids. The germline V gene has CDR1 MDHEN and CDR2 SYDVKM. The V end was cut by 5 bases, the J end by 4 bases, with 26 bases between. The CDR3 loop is CASSPLHIDRPVGYGYTF. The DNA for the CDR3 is TGTGCCAGCAGTCCACTTCATATTGATCGGCCGGTAGGCTATGGCTACACCTTC.

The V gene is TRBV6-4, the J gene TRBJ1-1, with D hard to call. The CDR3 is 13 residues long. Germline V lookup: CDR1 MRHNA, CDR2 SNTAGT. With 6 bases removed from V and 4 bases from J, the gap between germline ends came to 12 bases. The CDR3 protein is CASSQQEGTEAFF. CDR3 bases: TGTGCCAGCAGCCAGCAGGAGGGCACTGAAGCTTTCTTT.

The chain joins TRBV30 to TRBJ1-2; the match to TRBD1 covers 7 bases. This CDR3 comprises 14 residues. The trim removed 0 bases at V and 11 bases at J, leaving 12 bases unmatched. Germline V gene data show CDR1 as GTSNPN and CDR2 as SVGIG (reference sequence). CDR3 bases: TGTGCCTGGAGTGTAGGCAGGGGGAGTTTGGTTTACACCTTC. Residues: CAWSVGRGSLVYTF.

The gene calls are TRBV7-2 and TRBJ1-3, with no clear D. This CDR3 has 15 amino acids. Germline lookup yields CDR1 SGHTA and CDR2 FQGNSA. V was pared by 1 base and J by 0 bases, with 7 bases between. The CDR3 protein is CASSLEQFSGNTIYF. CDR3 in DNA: TGTGCCAGCAGCTTAGAACAGTTCTCTGGAAACACCATATATTTT.

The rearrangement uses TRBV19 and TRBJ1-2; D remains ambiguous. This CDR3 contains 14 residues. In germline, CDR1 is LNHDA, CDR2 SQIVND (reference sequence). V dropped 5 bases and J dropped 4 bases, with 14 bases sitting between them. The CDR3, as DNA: TGTGCCAGTAGTGAGGGATTGCTAGTCTATGGCTACACCTTC. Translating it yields CASSEGLLVYGYTF.

The CDR3 region has the DNA TGCGCCAGCAGCCGAGGAGATAGCGGATCCTACAATGAGCAGTTCTTC. Encoded protein: CASSRGDSGSYNEQFF. The rearrangement joins TRBV5-1 to TRBJ2-1; perhaps TRBD2 as D (6 bases). The CDR3 is made up of 16 amino acids. V lost 4 bases, J lost 1 base, and 15 bases lay in between. Germline values: CDR1 SGHRS, CDR2 YFSETQ.

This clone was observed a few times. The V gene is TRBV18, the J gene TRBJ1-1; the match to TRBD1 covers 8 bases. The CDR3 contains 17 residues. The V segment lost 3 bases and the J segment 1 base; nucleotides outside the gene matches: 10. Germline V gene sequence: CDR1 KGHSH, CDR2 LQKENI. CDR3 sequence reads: CASSPAGTGQGNTEAFF. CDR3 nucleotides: TGTGCCAGCTCACCGGCCGGGACAGGACAAGGGAACACTGAAGCTTTCTTT. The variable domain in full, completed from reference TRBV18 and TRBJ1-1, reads NAGVMQNPRHLVRRRGQEARLRCSPMKGHSHVYWYRQLPEEGLKFMVYLQKENIIDESGMPKERFSAEFPKEGPSILRIQQVVRGDSAAYFCASSPAGTGQGNTEAFFGQGTRLTVV.

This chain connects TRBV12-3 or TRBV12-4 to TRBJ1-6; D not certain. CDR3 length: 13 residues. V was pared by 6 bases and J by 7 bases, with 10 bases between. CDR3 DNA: TGTGCCAGCAGCCTAACGAGGAATTCACCCCTCCACTTT. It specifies CASSLTRNSPLHF.

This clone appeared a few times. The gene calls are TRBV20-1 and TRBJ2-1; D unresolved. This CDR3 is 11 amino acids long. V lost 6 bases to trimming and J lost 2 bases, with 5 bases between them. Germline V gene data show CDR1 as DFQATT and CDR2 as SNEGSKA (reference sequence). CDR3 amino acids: CSATTYNEQFF. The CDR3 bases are TGCAGTGCGACCACCTACAATGAGCAGTTCTTC.

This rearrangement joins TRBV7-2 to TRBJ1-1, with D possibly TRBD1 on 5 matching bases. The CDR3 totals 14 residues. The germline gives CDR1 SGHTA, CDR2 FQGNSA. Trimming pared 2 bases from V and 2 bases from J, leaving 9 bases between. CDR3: CASSLQGGNTEAFF. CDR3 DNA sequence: TGTGCCAGCAGCTTACAGGGAGGAAACACTGAAGCTTTCTTT.

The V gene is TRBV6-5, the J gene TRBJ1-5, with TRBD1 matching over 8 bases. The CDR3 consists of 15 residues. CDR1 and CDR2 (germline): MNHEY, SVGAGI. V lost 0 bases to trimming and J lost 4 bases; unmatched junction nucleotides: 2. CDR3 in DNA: TGTGCCAGCAGTTACTCCAGGGGGCTTAATCAGCCCCAGCATTTT. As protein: CASSYSRGLNQPQHF.

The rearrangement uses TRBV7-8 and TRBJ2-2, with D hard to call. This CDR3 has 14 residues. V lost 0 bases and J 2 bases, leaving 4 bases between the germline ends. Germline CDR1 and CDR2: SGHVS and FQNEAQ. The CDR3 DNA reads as TGTGCCAGCAGCTTAGCCGAAAACACCGGGGAGCTGTTTTTT. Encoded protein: CASSLAENTGELFF.

Here the CDR3 reads CASSDGSVITRHEQFF. The CDR3 DNA reads TGTGCCAGCAGTGATGGGAGCGTCATAACAAGACATGAGCAGTTCTTC. The V call is TRBV2, the J call TRBJ2-1, with D possibly TRBD2 on 5 matching bases. V shed 3 bases and J shed 8 bases, with 20 bases lying between them. CDR1 is SNHLY, CDR2 FYNNEI, per germline. The CDR3 runs 16 residues.

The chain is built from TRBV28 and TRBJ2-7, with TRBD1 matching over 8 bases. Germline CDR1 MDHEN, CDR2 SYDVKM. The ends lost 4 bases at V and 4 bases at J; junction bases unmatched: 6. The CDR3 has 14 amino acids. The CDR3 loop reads CASSSWTGLYEQYF. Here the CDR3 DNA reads TGTGCCAGCAGTTCCTGGACAGGGTTATACGAGCAGTACTTC.